Below, 18 T cell receptor beta chains from the same sample are listed, as sequenced in a study of T cell responses to AZD1222 COVID-19 vaccine. Sequencing used immunoSEQ multiplex PCR; TCRdb keeps in-frame clones, though not all of them. The sample holds 40,000 to 55,000 clones, 70% to 90% seen once. The source was peripheral blood, collected 28 days after the second AZD1222 dose. Receptor source: an adult who received the AZD1222 COVID-19 vaccine.

The V gene is TRBV11-3, the J gene TRBJ2-1; the match to TRBD2 covers 11 bases. The germline V gene encodes CDR1 SGHNT and CDR2 YENEEA. The CDR3 covers 20 residues. The J segment lost 4 bases and the V segment lost 4 bases, leaving 18 bases of the junction unmatched. Here the CDR3 reads CASSSRWTSSGTSGYNEQFF. DNA of the CDR3: TGTGCCAGCAGCTCGCGCTGGACAAGTTCCGGGACTAGCGGATACAATGAGCAGTTCTTC.

This rearrangement joins TRBV24-1 to TRBJ2-1, with unresolved D. Trimming pared 1 base from V and 2 bases from J, leaving 11 bases between. CDR1 and CDR2 (germline): KGHDR, SFDVKD. The CDR3 covers 16 residues. The CDR3 DNA is TGTGCCACCAGTGATTTACTTGGCAGTACCTACAATGAGCAGTTCTTC. Translated: CATSDLLGSTYNEQFF.

The chain links TRBV6-5 to TRBJ1-3; no firm D call. Germline CDR1 reads MNHEY; CDR2 reads SVGAGI. The CDR3 sequence is 12 residues long. V shed 8 bases and J shed 0 bases, with 5 bases lying between them. The CDR3 here is CASHSSGNTIYF. In DNA, the CDR3 is TGTGCCAGCCACTCCTCTGGAAACACCATATATTTT.

The genes are TRBV9 and TRBJ2-3, with unresolved D. V was clipped by 3 bases and J by 2 bases, with 10 bases between them. Germline V CDR1 and CDR2: SGDLS, YYNGEE. This CDR3 has 14 amino acids. The CDR3 DNA reads TGTGCCAGCAGCGCCCTCCGCACCACAGATACGCAGTATTTT. Residues: CASSALRTTDTQYF.

The chain recombines TRBV6-4 with TRBJ2-3; weak D call: TRBD1 (5 bases). Trimming stripped 2 bases from V and 6 bases from J, with 18 bases between. Germline lookup yields CDR1 MRHNA and CDR2 SNTAGT. This CDR3 has 16 amino acids. Here the CDR3 reads CASSDQGSPDFDTQYF. In nucleotides, the CDR3 is TGTGCCAGCAGTGACCAGGGCAGCCCCGATTTTGATACGCAGTATTTT.

The chain recombines TRBV28 with TRBJ2-7; TRBD2 matches at 10 bases. Germline values: CDR1 MDHEN, CDR2 SYDVKM. Trimming took 6 bases from V and 3 from J; bases not matched to a gene: 2. The length of the CDR3 is 13 residues. The CDR3: CASRPSGGYEQYF. The CDR3 DNA reads TGTGCCAGCAGACCTAGCGGGGGCTACGAGCAGTACTTC.

This clone was seen only a few times. This chain uses TRBV30 with TRBJ2-7; D gene ambiguous. The CDR3 spans 11 residues. Trimming stripped 5 bases from V and 10 bases from J, with 15 bases between. CDR1 is GTSNPN and CDR2 is SVGIG in the germline V gene (reference sequence). CDR3: CAWDQEGVQYF. CDR3 nucleotide sequence: TGTGCCTGGGACCAAGAAGGCGTTCAGTACTTC. The full variable domain, its missing parts supplied by reference TRBV30 and TRBJ2-7, is SQTIHQWPATLVQPVGSPLSLECTVEGTSNPNLYWYRQAAGRGLQLLFYSVGIGQISSEVPQNLSASRPQDRQFILSSKKLLLSDSGFYLCAWDQEGVQYFGPGTRLTVT.

The rearrangement uses TRBV19 and TRBJ2-1; 14 bases match TRBD2. The CDR3 has 14 amino acids. The J segment lost 12 bases and the V segment lost 7 bases, leaving 8 bases of the junction unmatched. Germline loops: CDR1 LNHDA, CDR2 SQIVND (reference sequence). The chain's CDR3 is CASIGTSGGAGQFF. CDR3 coding DNA: TGTGCCAGTATCGGGACTAGCGGGGGCGCAGGGCAGTTCTTC.

The chain uses TRBV5-6 and TRBJ2-1; D might be TRBD1 or TRBD2, each matching 5 bases. This CDR3 contains 16 residues. Trimming pared 1 base from V and 0 bases from J, leaving 11 bases between. Germline assignment: CDR1 SGHDT and CDR2 YYEEEE. As DNA, the CDR3 is TGTGCCAGCAGCTTGTTAGGGACGAGCTCCTACAATGAGCAGTTCTTC. Translating it yields CASSLLGTSSYNEQFF.

The V and J genes are TRBV13 and TRBJ2-3; 9 bases are a match to TRBD2. Trimming cost V 2 bases and J 5 bases; bases outside gene matches: 8. Per the germline V gene, CDR1 is PRHDT and CDR2 is FYEKMQ (reference sequence). This CDR3 is built from 16 residues. The CDR3 bases are TGTGCCAGCAGCTTAAGTCCCCTAGCGGGGAAAGATACGCAGTATTTT. Translated: CASSLSPLAGKDTQYF.

The chain couples TRBV28 to TRBJ2-4; D is unresolved. Germline V lookup: CDR1 MDHEN, CDR2 SYDVKM. The germline V and J ends were trimmed by 6 bases and 0 bases, with 21 bases remaining between them. CDR3 length: 18 amino acids. The CDR3 bases are TGTGCCAGCAGCCTAATGGAGCGTACCCTACTAGCCAAAAACATTCAGTACTTC. Its translation: CASSLMERTLLAKNIQYF.

V gene TRBV20-1 combines with J gene TRBJ2-1; D gene unclear. Germline CDR1 DFQATT, CDR2 SNEGSKA (reference sequence). The CDR3 runs to 11 residues. Deletions cut 0 bases from V and 11 bases from J, with 8 bases between. The CDR3 DNA is TGCAGTGCTAGAGATCAGAGTCAGCAGTTCTTC. Protein sequence: CSARDQSQQFF.

The count of this clone is one. The V gene is TRBV2, the J gene TRBJ2-3, with D possibly TRBD2 on 6 matching bases. Germline lookup yields CDR1 SNHLY and CDR2 FYNNEI. This CDR3 is built from 16 residues. V was shortened by 7 bases and J by 0 bases, with 17 bases between the two germline ends. CDR3 sequence reads: CASTLEVAASTDTQYF. The CDR3, as DNA: TGTGCCAGCACCCTTGAGGTAGCGGCAAGCACAGATACGCAGTATTTT.

The chain uses TRBV28 and TRBJ2-7; 9 positions match TRBD1. Germline lookup yields CDR1 MDHEN and CDR2 SYDVKM. This CDR3 spans 14 amino acids. J was trimmed by 7 bases and V by 10 bases; bases with no gene match: 14. CDR3 loop: CATITGTGTGEQYF. CDR3 in DNA: TGTGCCACCATTACCGGGACAGGGACTGGGGAGCAGTACTTC.

The chain recombines TRBV12-3 or TRBV12-4 with TRBJ2-4; D is possibly TRBD2 (6 bases). The V and J ends lost 5 bases and 8 bases respectively, with 13 bases between them. This CDR3 is 13 amino acids long. The DNA of the CDR3 is TGTGCCAGCAGTCAAACTAGCCTGGACATTCAGTACTTC. Translating gives CASSQTSLDIQYF.

The chain links TRBV5-8 to TRBJ1-5, with D perhaps matching TRBD1 (5 bases). CDR1 is SGHTS and CDR2 is YDEGEE in the germline V gene. The CDR3 runs to 16 residues. The V end was cut by 4 bases, the J end by 4 bases, with 18 bases between. The CDR3 spells CASSPGTSFGNQPQHF. The CDR3 bases are TGTGCCAGCAGCCCCGGGACGTCCTTTGGGAATCAGCCCCAGCATTTT.

V gene TRBV9 combines with J gene TRBJ2-1; a weak D match, TRBD2 (5 bases). Trimming stripped 3 bases from V and 0 bases from J, with 10 bases between. This CDR3 has 15 amino acids. The germline gives CDR1 SGDLS, CDR2 YYNGEE. In DNA, the CDR3 is TGTGCCAGCAGCGCGTCCCGGGACTCCTACAATGAGCAGTTCTTC. Translating it yields CASSASRDSYNEQFF.

The chain carries TRBV27 and TRBJ2-1; TRBD1 is a possible D gene (5 bases). The V gene lost 5 bases and the J gene lost 9 bases, with 14 bases spanning the gap. Germline assignment: CDR1 MNHEY and CDR2 SMNVEV (reference sequence). The CDR3 runs to 13 residues. CDR3 sequence (DNA): TGTGCCAGCAGTCCCCCTAGACAGAGTGAGCAGTTCTTC. Protein: CASSPPRQSEQFF.